This T cell receptor beta chain was sequenced in a study of T cells in Graves' hyperthyroidism and ophthalmopathy. Study-level information: The authors collected peripheral blood at initial diagnosis, before any treatment.

Each 10 ml fresh peripheral blood draw supplied the PBMCs. With respect to this clonotype: The antigen remains unidentified.

Researchers took RNA transcripts and amplified the TCR beta CDR3 regions from them. The TCR CDR3 first-round RT-PCR relied on the HTBI primer set. TCRdb reprocessed the multiplex PCR reads with MiXCR, giving one entry per CDR3 protein. The sample contains around 620,000 distinct CDR3 sequences, 13% to 15% of which appear only once. Study results and caveats: Ophthalmopathy cases were set apart from stable hyperthyroidism by a 13 V-J model.

Sequenced sample: blood. This TCR was sampled from a woman aged 18-29 years with Graves' ophthalmopathy.

CDR3 DNA sequence: TGTGCCAGCAGCTTACTAACCCCCCTCGGACTAGCGGGAGTATTTCCAGATACGCAGTATTTT. This codes for CASSLLTPLGLAGVFPDTQYF. The rearrangement joins TRBV7-2 to TRBJ2-3, with 13 bases aligning to TRBD2. CDR1 is SGHTA, CDR2 FQGNSA, per germline. The CDR3 extends over 21 amino acids. With 2 bases clipped from V and 4 bases from J, the junction kept 18 bases outside the gene matches.